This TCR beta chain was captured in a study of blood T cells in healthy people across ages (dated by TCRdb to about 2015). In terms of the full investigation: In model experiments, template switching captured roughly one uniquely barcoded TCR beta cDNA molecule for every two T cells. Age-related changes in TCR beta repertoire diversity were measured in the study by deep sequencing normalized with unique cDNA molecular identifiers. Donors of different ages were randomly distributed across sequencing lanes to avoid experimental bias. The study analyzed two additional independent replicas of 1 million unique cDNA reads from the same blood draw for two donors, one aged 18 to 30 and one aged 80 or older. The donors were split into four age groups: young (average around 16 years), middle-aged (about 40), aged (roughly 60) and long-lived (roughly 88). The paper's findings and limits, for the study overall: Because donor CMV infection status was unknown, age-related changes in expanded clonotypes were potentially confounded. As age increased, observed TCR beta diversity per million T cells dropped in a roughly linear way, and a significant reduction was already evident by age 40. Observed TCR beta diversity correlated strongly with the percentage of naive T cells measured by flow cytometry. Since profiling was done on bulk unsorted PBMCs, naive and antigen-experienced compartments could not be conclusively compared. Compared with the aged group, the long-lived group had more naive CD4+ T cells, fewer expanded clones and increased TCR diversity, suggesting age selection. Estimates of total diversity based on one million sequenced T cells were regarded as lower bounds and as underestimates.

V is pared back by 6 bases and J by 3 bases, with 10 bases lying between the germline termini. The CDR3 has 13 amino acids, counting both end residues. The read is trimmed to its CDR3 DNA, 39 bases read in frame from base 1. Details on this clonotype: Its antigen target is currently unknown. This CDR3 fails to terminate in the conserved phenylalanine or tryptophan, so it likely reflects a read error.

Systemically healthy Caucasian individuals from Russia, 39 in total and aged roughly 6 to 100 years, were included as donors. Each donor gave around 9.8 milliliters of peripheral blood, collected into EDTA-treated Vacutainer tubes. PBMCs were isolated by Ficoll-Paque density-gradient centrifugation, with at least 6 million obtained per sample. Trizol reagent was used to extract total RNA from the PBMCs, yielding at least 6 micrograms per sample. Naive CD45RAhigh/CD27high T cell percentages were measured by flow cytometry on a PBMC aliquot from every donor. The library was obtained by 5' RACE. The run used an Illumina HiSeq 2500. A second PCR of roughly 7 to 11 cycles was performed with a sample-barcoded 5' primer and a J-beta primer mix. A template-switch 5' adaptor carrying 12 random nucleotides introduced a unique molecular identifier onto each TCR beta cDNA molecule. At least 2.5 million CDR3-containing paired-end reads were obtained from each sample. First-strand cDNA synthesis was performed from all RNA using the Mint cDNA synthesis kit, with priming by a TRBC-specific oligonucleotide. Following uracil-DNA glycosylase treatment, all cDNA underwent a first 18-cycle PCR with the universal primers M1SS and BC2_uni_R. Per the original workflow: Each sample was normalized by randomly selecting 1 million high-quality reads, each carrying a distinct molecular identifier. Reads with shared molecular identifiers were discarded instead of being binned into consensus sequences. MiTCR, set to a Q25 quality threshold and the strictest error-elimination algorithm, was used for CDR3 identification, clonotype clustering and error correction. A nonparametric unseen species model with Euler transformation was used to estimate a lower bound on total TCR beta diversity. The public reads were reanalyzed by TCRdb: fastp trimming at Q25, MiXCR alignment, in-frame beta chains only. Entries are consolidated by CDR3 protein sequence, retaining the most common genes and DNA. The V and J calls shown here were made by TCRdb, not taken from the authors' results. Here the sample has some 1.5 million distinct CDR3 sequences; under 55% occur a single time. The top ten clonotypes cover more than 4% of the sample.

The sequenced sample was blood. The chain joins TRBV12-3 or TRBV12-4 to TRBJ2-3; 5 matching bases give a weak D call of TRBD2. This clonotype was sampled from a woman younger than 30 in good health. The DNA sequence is TGTGCCAGCAGCAGGAGGATGACAGATACGCAGTATTCT. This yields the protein CASSRRMTDTQYS.